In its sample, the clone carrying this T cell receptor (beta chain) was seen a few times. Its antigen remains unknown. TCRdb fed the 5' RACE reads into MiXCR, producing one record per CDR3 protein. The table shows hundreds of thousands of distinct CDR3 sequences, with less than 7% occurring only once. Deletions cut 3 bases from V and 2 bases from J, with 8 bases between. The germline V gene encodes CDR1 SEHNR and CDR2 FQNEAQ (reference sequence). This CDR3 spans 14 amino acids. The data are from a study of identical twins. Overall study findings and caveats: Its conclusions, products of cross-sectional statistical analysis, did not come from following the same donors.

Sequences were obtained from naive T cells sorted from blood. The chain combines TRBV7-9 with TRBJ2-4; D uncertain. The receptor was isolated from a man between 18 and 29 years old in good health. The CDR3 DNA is TGTGCCAGCAGCTTTGGGCAGACCAAAAACATTCAGTACTTC. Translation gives CASSFGQTKNIQYF. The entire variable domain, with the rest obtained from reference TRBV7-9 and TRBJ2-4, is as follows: DTGVSQNPRHKITKRGQNVTFRCDPISEHNRLYWYRQTLGQGPEFLTYFQNEAQLEKSRLLSDRFSAERPKGSFSTLEIQRTEQGDSAMYLCASSFGQTKNIQYFGAGTRLSVL.